The 3 T cell receptor beta chains below were found in one sample sequenced in a study of OX40 agonist ivuxolimab in advanced cancers. The protocol was immunoSEQ multiplex PCR, while the TCRdb copy is restricted to in-frame clones and leaves out a portion. The repertoire includes 50,000 to 70,000 clones, around four fifths of them detected once, and around 3.2% sits in the top ten. The sequences come from CD4+ or CD8+ T cells sorted from blood, collected in a trial of the OX40 agonist ivuxolimab. The receptors come from an adult with an advanced solid tumor such as melanoma, head and neck, liver or kidney cancer.

The chain links TRBV7-2 to TRBJ1-2; 8 bases agree with TRBD1. This CDR3 region has 18 residues. V lost 1 base, J lost 4 bases, and 14 bases stayed unmatched. The germline V gene encodes CDR1 SGHTA and CDR2 FQGNSA. CDR3 sequence: CASSLVGPGGDGGYGYTF. In DNA, the CDR3 is TGTGCCAGCAGCTTAGTGGGGCCAGGGGGCGATGGTGGCTATGGCTACACCTTC.

The rearrangement uses TRBV9 and TRBJ1-2; 7 bases are a match to TRBD1. V gave up 0 bases and J gave up 4 bases; unmatched junction bases: 3. This CDR3 has 14 residues. CDR1 SGDLS and CDR2 YYNGEE come from the germline V gene. The CDR3 loop reads CASSVGQGLYGYTF. CDR3 in DNA: TGTGCCAGCAGCGTAGGACAGGGACTCTATGGCTACACCTTC.

J is TRBJ2-5 and V is TRBV7-8; D uncertain. Trimming cost V 5 bases and J 4 bases, with 11 bases left between them. Per the germline V gene, CDR1 is SGHVS and CDR2 is FQNEAQ. CDR3 length: 13 amino acids. The CDR3 sequence is CASSLRRGETQYF. The CDR3 nucleotides are TGTGCCAGCAGCCTTAGAAGAGGAGAGACCCAGTACTTC.